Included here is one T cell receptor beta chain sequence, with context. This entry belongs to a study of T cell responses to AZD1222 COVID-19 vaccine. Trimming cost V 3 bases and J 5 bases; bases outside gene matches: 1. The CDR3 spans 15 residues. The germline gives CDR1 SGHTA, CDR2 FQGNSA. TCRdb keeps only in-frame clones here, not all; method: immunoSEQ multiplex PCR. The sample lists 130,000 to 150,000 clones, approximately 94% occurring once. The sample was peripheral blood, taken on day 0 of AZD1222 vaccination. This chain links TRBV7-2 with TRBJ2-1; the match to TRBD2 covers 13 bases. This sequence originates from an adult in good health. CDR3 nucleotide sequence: TGTGCCAGCAGCTTGGGACTAGCGGGGAACAATGAGCAGTTCTTC. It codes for CASSLGLAGNNEQFF.